The rows below give T cell receptor beta chains drawn from one sample of a study of shared clonotypes between healthy human individuals. Libraries were prepared by immunoSEQ multiplex PCR; TCRdb keeps only in-frame clonotypes and omits some of them. The sample lists roughly 2.5 million clones, around nine tenths occurring once. Sequences were obtained from naive CD4+ T cells sorted from blood. The receptors here all came from a man aged 18 to 29 in good health. The CDR3 runs from the conserved cysteine through the conserved F or W. The D gene is left open where the match is weak. Rows give clone size only sometimes, using once, few, many, or a class for an expanded clone.

TRBJ1-5	TRBV19	-	-	CASSPGARQPQHF	TGTGCCAGTAGTCCCGGGGCGCGTCAGCCCCAGCATTTT
TRBJ2-2	TRBV2	-	-	CASSPGGAGELFF	TGTGCCAGCAGCCCCGGGGGCGCCGGGGAGCTGTTTTTT
TRBJ2-1	TRBV7-2	-	-	CASSLYGTQTEQFF	TGTGCCAGCAGCTTATATGGGACTCAGACTGAGCAGTTCTTC
TRBJ2-5	TRBV14	-	-	CASSHYRVETQYF	TGTGCCAGCAGCCATTACAGGGTTGAGACCCAGTACTTC
TRBJ2-7	TRBV4-1	-	TRBD1	CASSRSATGGNSYEQYF	TGCGCCAGCAGCCGATCAGCGACAGGGGGGAACTCCTACGAGCAGTACTTC
TRBJ2-4	TRBV19	once	-	CASSIVGSGAKNIQYF	TGTGCCAGTAGTATAGTTGGCAGTGGAGCCAAAAACATTCAGTACTTC
TRBJ2-5	TRBV7-8	-	TRBD1	CASSLDSQQGPQETQYF	TGTGCCAGCAGCTTGGACTCCCAACAGGGGCCCCAAGAGACCCAGTACTTC
TRBJ2-1	TRBV5-1	-	TRBD2	CASSLGLADYNEQFF	TGCGCCAGCAGCTTGGGACTAGCGGACTACAATGAGCAGTTCTTC
TRBJ2-1	TRBV11-2	-	-	CASSLAGLPSVFF	TGTGCCAGCAGCTTAGCGGGACTCCCGAGCGTTTTCTTC
TRBJ1-1	TRBV7-9	-	-	CASSFEDNTEAFF	TGTGCCAGCAGCTTCGAGGACAACACTGAAGCTTTCTTT
TRBJ1-5	TRBV21-1	-	-	CASSKGVSQSIPCGQPQHF	TGTGCCAGCAGCAAAGGTGTCAGCCAGTCGATCCCATGCGGTCAGCCCCAGCATTTT
TRBJ2-5	TRBV10-3	-	-	CAISEPVRLGSRETQYF	TGTGCCATCAGTGAGCCGGTTAGACTGGGATCGCGGGAGACCCAGTACTTC
TRBJ2-7	TRBV5-4	-	TRBD1	CASSRPGQGAMAYEQYF	TGTGCCAGCAGTCGTCCGGGACAGGGGGCGATGGCCTACGAGCAGTACTTC
TRBJ1-6	TRBV27	-	-	CASSLSSSYNSPLHF	TGTGCCAGCAGTTTATCGAGCTCCTATAATTCACCCCTCCACTTT
TRBJ2-3	TRBV6-6	-	-	CASSLQGPSTDTQYF	TGTGCCAGCAGCCTACAGGGTCCTAGCACAGATACGCAGTATTTT
TRBJ2-7	TRBV5-4	-	TRBD2	CASSPPGLAGVVQYF	TGTGCCAGCAGCCCCCCGGGACTAGCGGGAGTGGTGCAGTACTTC
TRBJ2-1	TRBV5-1	-	-	CASSSDSSSYNEQFF	TGCGCCAGCAGCTCTGACTCGAGCTCCTACAATGAGCAGTTCTTC
TRBJ2-7	TRBV9	-	-	CASSPPTGPRQYF	TGTGCCAGCAGCCCACCTACGGGTCCCCGGCAGTACTTC
TRBJ2-3	TRBV28	-	TRBD2	CASTRGGITDTQYF	TGTGCCAGCACGCGGGGGGGCATCACAGATACGCAGTATTTT
TRBJ2-3	TRBV27	-	-	CASTPRVADTQYF	TGTGCCAGCACCCCGCGAGTAGCGGATACGCAGTATTTT
TRBJ1-1	TRBV12-2	-	-	CASRPPTGRNTEAFF	TGTGCAAGTCGCCCTCCGACGGGCCGGAACACTGAAGCTTTCTTT
TRBJ1-4	TRBV27	-	-	CASSLIRGAGEKLFF	TGTGCCAGCAGTTTAATTCGGGGGGCAGGGGAAAAACTGTTTTTT
TRBJ2-2	TRBV5-1	-	TRBD1	CASSSDRTGASGELFF	TGCGCCAGCAGCTCAGACAGGACAGGGGCGTCCGGGGAGCTGTTTTTT
TRBJ2-3	TRBV19	-	-	CASSIADTQYF	TGTGCCAGTAGTATAGCCGATACGCAGTATTTT
TRBJ2-1	TRBV6-5	-	-	CASRDSSYNEQFF	TGTGCCAGCAGAGATAGCTCCTACAATGAGCAGTTCTTC
TRBJ2-7	TRBV19	-	-	CASSIAWFGSHEQYF	TGTGCCAGTAGTATAGCTTGGTTCGGATCCCACGAGCAGTACTTC
TRBJ2-1	TRBV5-1	-	-	CASSLNPSYNEQFF	TGCGCCAGCAGCTTGAACCCCTCCTACAATGAGCAGTTCTTC
TRBJ1-2	TRBV19	few	TRBD1	CASSSRGQVVGYTF	TGTGCCAGTAGTTCAAGGGGGCAGGTGGTCGGCTACACCTTC